Following are 13 T cell receptor beta chains from one sample sequenced in a study of persistence of HIV-infected CD4 T cells. An overlapping HIV-1 Gag peptide pool stimulated these cells at 0.75 to 1 ug/peptide/mL. Responding CD4+ T cells were sorted by upregulation of both CD40 ligand and CD69. The immunoSEQ assay was version 4, run in survey mode. Sequencing was performed with immunoSEQ multiplex PCR; in TCRdb, only in-frame clones are kept and a portion is missing. This table holds approximately 20,000 clones, around three fifths found once. No antigen is known for these receptors. Sequences were derived from CD4+ T cells sorted from PBMCs after roughly 18-hour stimulation, sampled from a patient who received antiretroviral therapy. The receptor set was obtained from an adult woman with HIV who was CMV-seropositive.

V is TRBV5-1 and J is TRBJ1-1; D not certain. The V end lost 6 bases, the J end lost 2 bases, and 14 bases lay between the germline ends. CDR3 size: 14 residues. Germline CDR1 and CDR2: SGHRS and YFSETQ. In nucleotides, the CDR3 is TGCGCCAGCATGAGTTCCGGGTTCAACACTGAAGCTTTCTTT. Residues: CASMSSGFNTEAFF.

The chain recombines TRBV2 with TRBJ1-2; the D is unclear. Germline CDR1 reads SNHLY; CDR2 reads FYNNEI. The CDR3 consists of 13 residues. The germline V and J ends were trimmed by 0 bases and 5 bases, with 7 bases remaining between them. In DNA form, the CDR3 reads TGTGCCAGCAGTGAAGCCATGGGATATGGCTACACCTTC. The encoded protein is CASSEAMGYGYTF.

The chain recombines TRBV5-4 with TRBJ2-2, with 7 nucleotides matching TRBD1. CDR3 length equals 14 residues. V shed 4 bases, J shed 5 bases, and the junction held 5 bases outside the gene matches. Germline loops: CDR1 SGHNT, CDR2 YYREEE (reference sequence). The CDR3 protein is CASSLGQRTGELFF. DNA of the CDR3: TGTGCCAGCAGCCTGGGACAGAGAACCGGGGAGCTGTTTTTT.

This clone is labeled medium-sized. The chain links TRBV12-5 to TRBJ1-5, with D uncertain. From germline, CDR1 is LGHNT and CDR2 FRNRAP. The CDR3 is made up of 13 amino acids. Trimming took 2 bases from V and 7 from J, leaving 9 bases between them. The chain's CDR3 is CASGLSHGQPQHF. DNA for the CDR3: TGTGCTAGTGGTTTGTCTCATGGCCAGCCCCAGCATTTT.

This chain uses TRBV5-1 with TRBJ2-2; D is possibly TRBD2 (6 bases). The CDR3 is 13 residues long. V gave up 7 bases and J gave up 5 bases, with 12 bases separating them. Germline V CDR1 and CDR2: SGHRS, YFSETQ. Here the CDR3 DNA reads TGCGCCAGCGGGACTCTGGGGACCGGGGAGCTGTTTTTT. This encodes CASGTLGTGELFF.

This rearrangement joins TRBV6-1 to TRBJ2-5; D remains unclear. V gave up 3 bases and J gave up 5 bases, with 4 bases separating them. Per germline, CDR1 MNHNS and CDR2 SASEGT. The CDR3 contains 11 residues. CDR3 protein: CASSEWETQYF. The CDR3 DNA sequence: TGTGCCAGCAGTGAGTGGGAGACCCAGTACTTC.

This chain connects TRBV4-1 to TRBJ1-2; 8 bases are shared with TRBD1. The CDR3 sequence is 15 residues long. Germline CDR1 MGHRA, CDR2 YSYEKL. V trimming: 4 bases; J trimming: 0 bases; junction bases outside the gene matches: 4. The CDR3 reads CASSPTGGTNYGYTF. The CDR3 DNA reads as TGCGCCAGCAGCCCCACAGGGGGAACTAACTATGGCTACACCTTC.

The V call is TRBV5-1, the J call TRBJ1-1; the D is unclear. The CDR3 has 12 amino acids. The ends were cut back, 3 bases at V and 4 bases at J, with 7 bases in the middle. The germline V gene has CDR1 SGHRS and CDR2 YFSETQ. The CDR3 coding sequence is TGCGCCAGCAGCTCCGTGGGCACTGAAGCTTTCTTT. Amino acids: CASSSVGTEAFF. Combining the CDR3 with reference TRBV5-1 and TRBJ1-1 gives the whole variable domain KAGVTQTPRYLIKTRGQQVTLSCSPISGHRSVSWYQQTPGQGLQFLFEYFSETQRNKGNFPGRFSGRQFSNSRSEMNVSTLELGDSALYLCASSSVGTEAFFGQGTRLTVV.

This clone was seen more than once but under ten times. This chain uses TRBV7-6 with TRBJ1-3; D is possibly TRBD1 (5 bases). Trimming removed 2 bases at V and 4 bases at J, with 15 bases between. The length of the CDR3 is 16 residues. Germline CDR1 reads SGHVS; CDR2 reads FNYEAQ. This CDR3 reads CASSLMAGRGGNTIYF. CDR3 DNA: TGTGCCAGCAGCTTAATGGCAGGGCGTGGGGGAAACACCATATATTTT.

V is TRBV7-3 and J is TRBJ2-1; a possible D gene is TRBD2 (6 bases). V was trimmed by 2 bases and J by 7 bases, leaving 9 bases between them. CDR1 is SGHTA, CDR2 FQGTGA, per germline. This CDR3 spans 13 amino acids. The CDR3 nucleotides read TGTGCCAGCAGCTTAGTAGGGAGGAATGAGCAGTTCTTC. Protein: CASSLVGRNEQFF. Supplemented by reference TRBV7-3 and TRBJ2-1, the full variable domain reads GAGVSQTPSNKVTEKGKYVELRCDPISGHTALYWYRQSLGQGPEFLIYFQGTGAADDSGLPNDRFFAVRPEGSVSTLKIQRTERGDSAVYLCASSLVGRNEQFFGPGTRLTVL.

The gene calls are TRBV7-9 and TRBJ1-2, with D possibly TRBD1 on 6 matching bases. Trimming removed 6 bases at V and 3 bases at J, with 17 bases between. CDR1 and CDR2 (germline): SEHNR, FQNEAQ (reference sequence). This CDR3 is built from 15 residues. The CDR3 DNA is TGTGCCAGCAGAGGGGCGAGAGGGGGGTACTATGGCTACACCTTC. This gives the protein CASRGARGGYYGYTF.

J is TRBJ2-3 and V is TRBV6-2 or TRBV6-3; D call uncertain. The CDR3 is made up of 13 amino acids. The V end lost 5 bases, the J end lost 5 bases, and 11 bases lay between the germline ends. CDR1 and CDR2 from the germline V gene are MNHEY and SVGEGT. CDR3 loop: CASSKPHEDTQYF. In DNA form, the CDR3 reads TGTGCCAGCAGTAAGCCTCATGAAGATACGCAGTATTTT.

The V call is TRBV2, the J call TRBJ1-2, with D uncertain. Germline assignment: CDR1 SNHLY and CDR2 FYNNEI. The V end lost 4 bases, the J end lost 6 bases, and 9 bases lay between the germline ends. There are 12 residues in the CDR3. CDR3 protein: CASSVQADGYTF. The CDR3 coding sequence is TGTGCCAGCAGTGTCCAGGCTGATGGCTACACCTTC.